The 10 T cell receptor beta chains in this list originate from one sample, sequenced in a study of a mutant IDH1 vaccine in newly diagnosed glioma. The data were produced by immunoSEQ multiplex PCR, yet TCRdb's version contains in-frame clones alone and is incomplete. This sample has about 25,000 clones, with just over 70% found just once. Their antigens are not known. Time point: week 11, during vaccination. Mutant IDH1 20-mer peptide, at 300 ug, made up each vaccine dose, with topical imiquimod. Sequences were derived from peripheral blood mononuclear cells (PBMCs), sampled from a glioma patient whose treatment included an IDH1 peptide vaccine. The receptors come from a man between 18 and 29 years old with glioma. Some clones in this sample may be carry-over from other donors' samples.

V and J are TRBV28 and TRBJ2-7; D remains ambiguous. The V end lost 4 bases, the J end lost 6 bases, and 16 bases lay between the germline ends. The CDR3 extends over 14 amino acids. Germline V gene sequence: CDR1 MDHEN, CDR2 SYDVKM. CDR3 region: CASSSPDPPGEQYF. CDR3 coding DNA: TGTGCCAGCAGTTCCCCGGACCCTCCGGGCGAGCAGTACTTC. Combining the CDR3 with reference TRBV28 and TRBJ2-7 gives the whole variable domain DVKVTQSSRYLVKRTGEKVFLECVQDMDHENMFWYRQDPGLGLRLIYFSYDVKMKEKGDIPEGYSVSREKKERFSLILESASTNQTSMYLCASSSPDPPGEQYFGPGTRLTVT.

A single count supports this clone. The CDR3 here is CASSAPGTGHNQPQHF. Written as DNA, the CDR3 is TGTGCCAGCAGCGCTCCCGGGACAGGGCACAATCAGCCCCAGCATTTT. The genes are TRBV7-9 and TRBJ1-5; 9 bases agree with TRBD1. V lost 5 bases and J lost 3; bases outside the gene matches: 8. In germline, CDR1 is SEHNR, CDR2 FQNEAQ (reference sequence). There are 16 residues in the CDR3. Together with reference TRBV7-9 and TRBJ1-5, the CDR3 gives the full variable domain: DTGVSQNPRHKITKRGQNVTFRCDPISEHNRLYWYRQTLGQGPEFLTYFQNEAQLEKSRLLSDRFSAERPKGSFSTLEIQRTEQGDSAMYLCASSAPGTGHNQPQHFGDGTRLSIL.

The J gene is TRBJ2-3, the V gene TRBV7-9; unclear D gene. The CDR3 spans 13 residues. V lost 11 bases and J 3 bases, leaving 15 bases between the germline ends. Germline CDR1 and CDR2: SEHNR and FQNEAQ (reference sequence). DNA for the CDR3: TGTGCCGGAGAGGACGGTCTGACAGATACGCAGTATTTT. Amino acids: CAGEDGLTDTQYF.

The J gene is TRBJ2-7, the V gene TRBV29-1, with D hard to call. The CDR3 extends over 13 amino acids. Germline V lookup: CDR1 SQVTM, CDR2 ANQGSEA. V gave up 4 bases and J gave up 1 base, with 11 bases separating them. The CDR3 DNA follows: TGCAGCGTTGTTTGTGACGGATCCTACGAGCAGTACTTC. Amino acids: CSVVCDGSYEQYF.

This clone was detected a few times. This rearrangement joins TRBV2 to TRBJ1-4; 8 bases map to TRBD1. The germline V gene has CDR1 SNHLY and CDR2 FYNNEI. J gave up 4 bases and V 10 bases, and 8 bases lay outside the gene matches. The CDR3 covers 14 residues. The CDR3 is CANRLGQDNEKLFF. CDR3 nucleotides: TGTGCCAACCGTTTGGGACAGGATAATGAAAAACTGTTTTTT.

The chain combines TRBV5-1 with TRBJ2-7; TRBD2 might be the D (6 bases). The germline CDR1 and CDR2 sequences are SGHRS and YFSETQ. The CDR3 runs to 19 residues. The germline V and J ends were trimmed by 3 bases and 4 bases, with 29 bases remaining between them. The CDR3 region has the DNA TGCGCCAGCAGCTCGAAACCCTTAGAGGATGGGGCAGGGAGGTACGAGCAGTACTTC. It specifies CASSSKPLEDGAGRYEQYF.

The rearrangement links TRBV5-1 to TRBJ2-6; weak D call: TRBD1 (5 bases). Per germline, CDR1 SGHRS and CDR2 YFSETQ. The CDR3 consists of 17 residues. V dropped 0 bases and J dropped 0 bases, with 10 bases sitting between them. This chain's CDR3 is CASSLGTWGSGANVLTF. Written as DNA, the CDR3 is TGCGCCAGCAGCTTGGGGACATGGGGCTCTGGGGCCAACGTCCTGACTTTC.

CDR3 nucleotides: TGCGCCAGCAGCCACGATACGGACCTCACTGAAGCTTTCTTT. Translation: CASSHDTDLTEAFF. V and J are TRBV4-1 and TRBJ1-1; D not certain. Germline lookup yields CDR1 MGHRA and CDR2 YSYEKL. This CDR3 has 14 residues. V was trimmed by 3 bases and J by 4 bases, leaving 12 bases between them.

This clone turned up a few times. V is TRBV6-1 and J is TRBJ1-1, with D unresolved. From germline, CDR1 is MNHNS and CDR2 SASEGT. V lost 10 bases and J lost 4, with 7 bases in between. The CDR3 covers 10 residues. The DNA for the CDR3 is TGTGCCAACCCGGCCACTGAAGCTTTCTTT. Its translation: CANPATEAFF.

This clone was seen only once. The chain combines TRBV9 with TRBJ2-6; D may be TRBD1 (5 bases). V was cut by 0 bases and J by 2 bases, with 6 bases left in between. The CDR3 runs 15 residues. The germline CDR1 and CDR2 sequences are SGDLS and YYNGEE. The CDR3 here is CASSVVGAGANVLTF. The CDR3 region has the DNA TGTGCCAGCAGCGTAGTAGGGGCTGGGGCCAACGTCCTGACTTTC.